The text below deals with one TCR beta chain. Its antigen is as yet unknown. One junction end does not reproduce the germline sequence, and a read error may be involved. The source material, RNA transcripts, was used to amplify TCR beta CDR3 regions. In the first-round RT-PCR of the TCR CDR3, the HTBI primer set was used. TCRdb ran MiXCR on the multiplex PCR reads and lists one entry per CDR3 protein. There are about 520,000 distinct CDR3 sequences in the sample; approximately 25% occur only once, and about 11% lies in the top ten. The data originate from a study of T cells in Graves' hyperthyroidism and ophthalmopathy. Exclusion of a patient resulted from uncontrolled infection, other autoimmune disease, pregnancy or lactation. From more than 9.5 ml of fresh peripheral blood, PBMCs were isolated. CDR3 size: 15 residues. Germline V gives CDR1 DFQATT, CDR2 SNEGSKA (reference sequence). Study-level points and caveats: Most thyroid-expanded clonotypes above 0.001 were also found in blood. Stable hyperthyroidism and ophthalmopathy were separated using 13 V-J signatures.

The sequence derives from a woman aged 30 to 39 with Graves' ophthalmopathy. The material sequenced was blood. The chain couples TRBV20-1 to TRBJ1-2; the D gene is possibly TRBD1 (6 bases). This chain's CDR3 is CSARDIARGRGSYSF. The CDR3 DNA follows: TGCAGTGCTAGAGATATTGCGCGGGGGCGGGGGAGCTACTCCTTC.